The clone carrying this T cell receptor (beta chain) turned up a few times. What it binds is not known. The data stem from a study of OX40 agonist ivuxolimab in advanced cancers. Findings and caveats of the study: Averaging showed that CD8+ T cells had more expanded clones than CD4+ did.

V trimming: 5 bases; J trimming: 1 base; junction bases outside the gene matches: 2. CDR1 is PRHDT and CDR2 is FYEKMQ in the germline V gene (reference sequence). This CDR3 has 14 amino acids. Measured with immunoSEQ multiplex PCR; TCRdb has only the in-frame clones, and not every one. The sample contains approximately 30,000 clones, around nine tenths of which appear only once. Material: CD4+ or CD8+ T cells sorted from blood, obtained in a trial of the OX40 agonist ivuxolimab. The chain links TRBV13 to TRBJ2-4, with 7 bases that match TRBD1. This clonotype was obtained from an adult with an advanced solid tumor such as melanoma, head and neck, liver or kidney cancer. Here the CDR3 DNA reads TGTGCCAGCAGCCTGGACAGGGCCAAAAACATTCAGTACTTC. Its protein product is CASSLDRAKNIQYF. Supplemented by reference TRBV13 and TRBJ2-4, the full variable domain reads AAGVIQSPRHLIKEKRETATLKCYPIPRHDTVYWYQQGPGQDPQFLISFYEKMQSDKGSIPDRFSAQQFSDYHSELNMSSLELGDSALYFCASSLDRAKNIQYFGAGTRLSVL.